A selection of T cell receptor beta chains follows, all from one sample in a study of blood T cell repertoires in COVID-19. Generated by immunoSEQ multiplex PCR, the TCRdb table keeps only in-frame clones and is missing some. The table includes some 150,000 clones, roughly 90% detected once. Sequencing was carried out using PBMCs or T cells enriched from blood (not recorded which). All receptors come from a man aged 50-59 years who had recovered from COVID-19. Both conserved end residues are part of each CDR3. Each record gives: V gene, clone size, D gene, CDR3 length, J gene, CDR3 DNA, CDR3 protein. The D gene is left open where the match is weak. The size entry is marked missing in some rows and otherwise reads once, few, many or a size class.

>TRBV19|-|-|13|TRBJ1-2
TGTGCCACACGAGGCAGAGCAGTCTATGGCTACACCTTC
CATRGRAVYGYTF
>TRBV5-1|-|TRBD2|16|TRBJ2-3
TGCGCCAGCAGCCCTGGAGGCCTAGCGGGAGTAGATACGCAGTATTTT
CASSPGGLAGVDTQYF
>TRBV19|-|TRBD1|15|TRBJ1-1
TGTGCCAGTAGTAGGACCGGGACAGGGGGCACTGAAGCTTTCTTT
CASSRTGTGGTEAFF
>TRBV2|-|TRBD2|17|TRBJ2-2
TGTGCCAGCATTCCGGGACTAGCGGGGGGGCCCACCGGGGAGCTGTTTTTT
CASIPGLAGGPTGELFF
>TRBV11-2|once|-|12|TRBJ2-5
TGTGCCAGCAGCTTATTTGCGGAGACCCAGTACTTC
CASSLFAETQYF
>TRBV27|-|TRBD2|15|TRBJ2-1
TGTGCCAGCAGTTTGCTAGCGGGGGGCTACAATGAGCAGTTCTTC
CASSLLAGGYNEQFF
>TRBV4-3|once|TRBD1|14|TRBJ2-1
TGCGCCAGCAGCCAAGGGACAGGCGTGAATGAGCAGTTCTTC
CASSQGTGVNEQFF
>TRBV7-9|-|TRBD1|15|TRBJ1-5
TGTGCCAGCAGCGCCGGGACAGGGGTCAATCAGCCCCAGCATTTT
CASSAGTGVNQPQHF
>TRBV7-3|-|TRBD1|15|TRBJ2-2
TGTGCCAGCAGCCCCCGGACAGGGAAGGCCGGGGAGCTGTTTTTT
CASSPRTGKAGELFF
>TRBV18|-|-|13|TRBJ1-1
TGTGCCAGCTCACTGGGCCAGACGACTGAAGCTTTCTTT
CASSLGQTTEAFF
>TRBV11-2|few|-|15|TRBJ1-4
TGTGCCAGCAGCTTAGTGCCAGGGGTGGGTGAAAAACTGTTTTTT
CASSLVPGVGEKLFF
>TRBV30|-|TRBD1|14|TRBJ1-4
TGTGCCTGGAGTGTAGTAGGGGGCGGTGAAAAACTGTTTTTT
CAWSVVGGGEKLFF
>TRBV2|-|-|14|TRBJ2-3
TGTGCCAGCAGGCCGGGGAATTTTGCAGATACGCAGTATTTT
CASRPGNFADTQYF
>TRBV9|-|TRBD1|14|TRBJ1-1
TGTGCCAGCAGCGTAGCACAGGGGGGCACTGAAGCTTTCTTT
CASSVAQGGTEAFF
>TRBV5-5|-|TRBD1|15|TRBJ2-3
TGTGCCAGCAGCCACCGGGACAGGGACACAGATACGCAGTATTTT
CASSHRDRDTDTQYF
>TRBV19|-|-|13|TRBJ1-5
TGTGCCAGTAGTATAGTGGGCGATCAGCCCCAGCATTTT
CASSIVGDQPQHF
>TRBV30|-|-|11|TRBJ2-7
TGTGCCTGGACAGACTCCTACGAGCAGTACTTC
CAWTDSYEQYF
>TRBV29-1|once|-|12|TRBJ1-1
TGCAGCGTTGCCGGGGGGAAGACTGAAGCTTTCTTT
CSVAGGKTEAFF
>TRBV28|-|-|15|TRBJ2-3
TGTGCCAGCAGTTCACCAAAACAGGGTCCAGATACGCAGTATTTT
CASSSPKQGPDTQYF
>TRBV7-8|-|TRBD2|18|TRBJ2-1
TGTGCCAGCAGTTCCTATGCGGGACTAGCGGGAGGGCAAGGTGAGCAGTTCTTC
CASSSYAGLAGGQGEQFF
>TRBV5-1|-|-|15|TRBJ1-4
TGCGCCAGCAGCGTTCAGTTGGGAGGAGGTGAAAAACTGTTTTTT
CASSVQLGGGEKLFF
>TRBV5-4|few|-|17|TRBJ2-2
TGTGCCAGCAGCTTTGAAGGTAGCGGATCGAACACCGGGGAGCTGTTTTTT
CASSFEGSGSNTGELFF
>TRBV5-1|-|TRBD1|14|TRBJ1-2
TGCGCCAGCAGACCTGGGACAGCCTCCTATGGCTACACCTTC
CASRPGTASYGYTF
>TRBV6-1|few|TRBD1|13|TRBJ1-2
TGTGCCAGCAGTGAAGACAGGGGGCTCGGCTACACCTTC
CASSEDRGLGYTF
>TRBV6-5|-|TRBD1|14|TRBJ2-5
TGTGCCAGCAGTTACAGAACAGGGGGGGAGACCCAGTACTTC
CASSYRTGGETQYF
>TRBV5-1|-|TRBD2|17|TRBJ2-5
TGCGCCAGCAGCTCCCGACTAGCGGGGGGGCCCGGGGAGACCCAGTACTTC
CASSSRLAGGPGETQYF
>TRBV6-2/TRBV6-3|-|TRBD1|16|TRBJ2-4
TGTGCCAGCAGTCAAAACCGGGACAGGGAAAAGAACATTCAGTACTTC
CASSQNRDREKNIQYF